Listed below are T cell receptor beta chains from one sample, sequenced in a study of shared clonotypes between healthy human individuals. This table comes from immunoSEQ multiplex PCR, and its TCRdb copy is limited to in-frame clones, with some not included. Of some 1 million clones in the sample, around 76% were seen once. The source material was memory CD4+ T cells sorted from blood. These receptors were obtained from a man between 18 and 35 years old in good health. The CDR3 runs from the conserved cysteine through the conserved F or W. A D gene is named only where the DNA matches it firmly. A clone size is listed for some rows: how often the clone was seen (once, few, many), or a class if it is expanded.

J gene: TRBJ1-2
D gene: NA
V gene: TRBV19
clone size: many
CDR3 protein: CASSIAVANYGYTF
CDR3 DNA: TGTGCCAGTAGTATAGCAGTTGCTAACTATGGCTACACCTTC

J gene: TRBJ1-2
D gene: NA
V gene: TRBV10-3
clone size: once
CDR3 protein: CAISEYGSYYGYTF
CDR3 DNA: TGTGCCATCAGTGAGTACGGCAGCTACTATGGCTACACCTTC

J gene: TRBJ2-4
D gene: TRBD2
V gene: TRBV11-3
clone size: NA
CDR3 protein: CASSTKAGRVVKNIQYF
CDR3 DNA: TGTGCCAGCAGCACAAAAGCGGGAAGGGTTGTCAAAAACATTCAGTACTTC

J gene: TRBJ2-1
D gene: TRBD2
V gene: TRBV6-5
clone size: NA
CDR3 protein: CASSSGTSGGGEQFF
CDR3 DNA: TGTGCCAGCAGTTCCGGGACTAGCGGGGGCGGTGAGCAGTTCTTC

J gene: TRBJ1-2
D gene: NA
V gene: TRBV6-5
clone size: once
CDR3 protein: CASRGLPYGYTF
CDR3 DNA: TGTGCCAGCAGGGGACTGCCGTATGGCTACACCTTC

J gene: TRBJ1-3
D gene: TRBD1
V gene: TRBV7-8
clone size: NA
CDR3 protein: CASSKTGGYSGNTIYF
CDR3 DNA: TGTGCCAGCAGCAAGACAGGGGGATACTCTGGAAACACCATATATTTT

J gene: TRBJ2-1
D gene: TRBD2
V gene: TRBV14
clone size: NA
CDR3 protein: CASSQLAGGPYNEQFF
CDR3 DNA: TGTGCCAGCAGCCAACTAGCGGGAGGGCCCTACAATGAGCAGTTCTTC

J gene: TRBJ2-3
D gene: NA
V gene: TRBV5-1
clone size: NA
CDR3 protein: CASSLSGETNTQYF
CDR3 DNA: TGCGCCAGCAGCTTGTCTGGGGAAACGAATACGCAGTATTTT

J gene: TRBJ1-6
D gene: NA
V gene: TRBV2
clone size: NA
CDR3 protein: CATQPRSYNSPLHF
CDR3 DNA: TGTGCCACCCAGCCTCGCTCCTATAATTCACCCCTCCACTTT

J gene: TRBJ2-1
D gene: NA
V gene: TRBV2
clone size: NA
CDR3 protein: CASSEEVAAFGEQFF
CDR3 DNA: TGTGCCAGCAGTGAAGAAGTCGCGGCCTTCGGCGAGCAGTTCTTC

J gene: TRBJ2-2
D gene: TRBD2
V gene: TRBV28
clone size: NA
CDR3 protein: CASSPWVLLAGRNTGELFF
CDR3 DNA: TGTGCCAGCAGTCCGTGGGTTTTACTAGCGGGGAGGAACACCGGGGAGCTGTTTTTT

J gene: TRBJ2-7
D gene: NA
V gene: TRBV7-2
clone size: NA
CDR3 protein: CASSLAASDYEQHF
CDR3 DNA: TGTGCCAGCAGCTTAGCGGCTAGCGACTACGAGCAGCACTTC

J gene: TRBJ2-1
D gene: NA
V gene: TRBV5-1
clone size: NA
CDR3 protein: CASSLASLGLASYNEQFF
CDR3 DNA: TGCGCCAGCAGCTTGGCGAGCCTGGGGCTAGCCTCCTACAATGAGCAGTTCTTC

J gene: TRBJ2-3
D gene: TRBD2
V gene: TRBV28
clone size: NA
CDR3 protein: CASLPGGASADTQYF
CDR3 DNA: TGTGCCAGCCTCCCCGGGGGGGCGAGCGCAGATACGCAGTATTTT

J gene: TRBJ1-2
D gene: NA
V gene: TRBV28
clone size: few
CDR3 protein: CASTSTGRGRGASGYTF
CDR3 DNA: TGTGCCAGCACCTCTACGGGCAGGGGCCGCGGGGCCAGTGGCTACACCTTC

J gene: TRBJ1-6
D gene: NA
V gene: TRBV10-3
clone size: NA
CDR3 protein: CAINTAPDSPLHF
CDR3 DNA: TGTGCCATCAACACAGCGCCCGATTCACCCCTCCACTTT

J gene: TRBJ2-2
D gene: TRBD2
V gene: TRBV6-5
clone size: NA
CDR3 protein: CASKSGGNTGELFF
CDR3 DNA: TGTGCCAGCAAGAGCGGGGGGAATACCGGGGAGCTGTTTTTT

J gene: TRBJ1-5
D gene: NA
V gene: TRBV19
clone size: NA
CDR3 protein: CASSDHQNSNQPQHF
CDR3 DNA: TGTGCCAGTTCTGACCATCAGAATAGCAATCAGCCCCAGCATTTT

J gene: TRBJ2-7
D gene: NA
V gene: TRBV21-1
clone size: NA
CDR3 protein: CASSWRRDLYEQYF
CDR3 DNA: TGTGCCAGCAGCTGGCGGCGGGACCTCTACGAGCAGTACTTC

J gene: TRBJ2-3
D gene: NA
V gene: TRBV5-5
clone size: NA
CDR3 protein: CASSWGTTTDTQYF
CDR3 DNA: TGTGCCAGCAGCTGGGGGACAACCACAGATACGCAGTATTTT

J gene: TRBJ1-4
D gene: NA
V gene: TRBV2
clone size: NA
CDR3 protein: CASSKSGRRNEKLFF
CDR3 DNA: TGTGCCAGCAGTAAATCAGGGCGAAGGAATGAAAAACTGTTTTTT

J gene: TRBJ1-4
D gene: TRBD1
V gene: TRBV6-5
clone size: NA
CDR3 protein: CASSRTGTGSEKLFF
CDR3 DNA: TGTGCCAGCAGTCGCACCGGGACAGGGTCGGAAAAACTGTTTTTT

J gene: TRBJ2-1
D gene: NA
V gene: TRBV5-6
clone size: few
CDR3 protein: CASSRPPYNEQFF
CDR3 DNA: TGTGCCAGCAGTCGGCCCCCCTACAATGAGCAGTTCTTC

J gene: TRBJ1-2
D gene: NA
V gene: TRBV6-1
clone size: few
CDR3 protein: CASLGGYGYTF
CDR3 DNA: TGTGCCAGCTTAGGGGGGTATGGCTACACCTTC

J gene: TRBJ2-4
D gene: TRBD1
V gene: TRBV11-2
clone size: NA
CDR3 protein: CASSLGGQAENIQYF
CDR3 DNA: TGTGCCAGCAGCTTAGGGGGACAGGCGGAGAACATTCAGTACTTC

J gene: TRBJ1-5
D gene: TRBD1
V gene: TRBV30
clone size: NA
CDR3 protein: CAWDPGQGSYSNQPQHF
CDR3 DNA: TGTGCCTGGGACCCGGGACAGGGTTCCTATAGCAATCAGCCCCAGCATTTT

J gene: TRBJ1-2
D gene: NA
V gene: TRBV5-4
clone size: NA
CDR3 protein: CASSFSAGVDGYTF
CDR3 DNA: TGTGCCAGCAGCTTCTCGGCAGGGGTTGATGGCTACACCTTC

J gene: TRBJ2-7
D gene: NA
V gene: TRBV5-1
clone size: NA
CDR3 protein: CASSWPGGYEQYF
CDR3 DNA: TGCGCCAGCAGCTGGCCGGGCGGCTACGAGCAGTACTTC

J gene: TRBJ2-5
D gene: NA
V gene: TRBV7-9
clone size: NA
CDR3 protein: CASSLTGLGETQYF
CDR3 DNA: TGTGCCAGCAGCCTCACCGGCTTGGGAGAGACCCAGTACTTC

J gene: TRBJ2-7
D gene: NA
V gene: TRBV30
clone size: NA
CDR3 protein: CAWRSGSHSYEQYF
CDR3 DNA: TGTGCCTGGAGGTCGGGGTCCCACTCCTACGAGCAGTACTTC

J gene: TRBJ2-2
D gene: NA
V gene: TRBV2
clone size: NA
CDR3 protein: CASSVRGTGTGELFF
CDR3 DNA: TGTGCCAGCAGTGTTCGCGGGACGGGAACCGGGGAGCTGTTTTTT

J gene: TRBJ2-7
D gene: NA
V gene: TRBV6-6
clone size: NA
CDR3 protein: CASSYSKSREFYEQYF
CDR3 DNA: TGTGCCAGCAGTTACTCGAAATCACGGGAGTTCTACGAGCAGTACTTC

J gene: TRBJ2-5
D gene: TRBD2
V gene: TRBV7-7
clone size: NA
CDR3 protein: CASSRLAGLQETQYF
CDR3 DNA: TGTGCTAGCAGCCGACTAGCGGGGCTCCAAGAGACCCAGTACTTC

J gene: TRBJ2-1
D gene: NA
V gene: TRBV4-1
clone size: NA
CDR3 protein: CASSQVQSSNEQFF
CDR3 DNA: TGCGCCAGCAGCCAAGTCCAATCCTCTAATGAGCAGTTCTTC

J gene: TRBJ2-3
D gene: NA
V gene: TRBV5-4
clone size: NA
CDR3 protein: CASSNRGSTDTQYF
CDR3 DNA: TGTGCCAGCAGCAACCGGGGGAGCACAGATACGCAGTATTTT

J gene: TRBJ2-6
D gene: NA
V gene: TRBV5-1
clone size: NA
CDR3 protein: CASSLESGANVLTF
CDR3 DNA: TGCGCCAGCAGCTTGGAATCGGGGGCCAACGTCCTGACTTTC

J gene: TRBJ2-7
D gene: NA
V gene: TRBV14
clone size: NA
CDR3 protein: CASSQDFSGRRSLGEQYF
CDR3 DNA: TGTGCCAGCAGCCAAGATTTTAGCGGCAGGAGGTCTTTGGGCGAGCAGTACTTC

J gene: TRBJ1-5
D gene: TRBD1
V gene: TRBV30
clone size: NA
CDR3 protein: CAVDRGGNQPQHF
CDR3 DNA: TGTGCCGTAGACAGGGGAGGCAATCAGCCCCAGCATTTT